This is a list of T cell receptor beta chains from one sample in a study of T-cell reconstitution after alpha-beta-depleted transplantation in children. TCRdb recomputed calls from the PCR reads with MiXCR, one row per CDR3 protein. Among hundreds of thousands of distinct CDR3 sequences listed, 10% to 15% were seen once. The source material was PBMCs, mostly from graft donor cells, sampled 360 days after TCRalphabeta/CD19-depleted stem cell transplant. These receptor sequences come from a male patient younger than 18 who had a stem cell transplant for acute myeloid leukemia, so the T cells may come from the graft donor. Both conserved end residues are part of each CDR3. Fields, in order: V gene, J gene, clone size, D gene, CDR3 protein, CDR3 DNA. D genes are given only for firm matches. Rows give clone size only sometimes, using once, few, many, or a class for an expanded clone.

v_call: TRBV9
j_call: TRBJ2-4
clone_size: NA
d_call: NA
cdr3_aa: CASSPRREGVAKNIQYF
cdr3_nt: TGTGCCAGCAGCCCTCGGAGGGAGGGGGTAGCCAAAAACATTCAGTACTTC

v_call: TRBV18
j_call: TRBJ2-7
clone_size: few
d_call: NA
cdr3_aa: CASSPSVGLGPYEQYF
cdr3_nt: TGTGCCAGCTCACCATCAGTGGGACTCGGTCCCTACGAGCAGTACTTC

v_call: TRBV20-1
j_call: TRBJ2-7
clone_size: few
d_call: NA
cdr3_aa: CSAPSETNYYEQYF
cdr3_nt: TGCAGTGCTCCCAGCGAAACCAACTACTACGAGCAGTACTTC

v_call: TRBV4-3
j_call: TRBJ2-7
clone_size: few
d_call: NA
cdr3_aa: CASSHGRGSSYEQYF
cdr3_nt: TGCGCCAGCAGCCACGGTAGAGGAAGCTCCTACGAGCAGTACTTC

v_call: TRBV12-3/TRBV12-4
j_call: TRBJ2-2
clone_size: NA
d_call: TRBD1
cdr3_aa: CASSPQGAVYTGELFF
cdr3_nt: TGTGCCAGCAGTCCCCAGGGGGCGGTTTACACCGGGGAGCTGTTTTTT

v_call: TRBV20-1
j_call: TRBJ2-1
clone_size: once
d_call: TRBD2
cdr3_aa: CSARADFGLAGPTNEQFF
cdr3_nt: TGCAGTGCTAGAGCGGACTTCGGGCTAGCGGGACCCACCAATGAGCAGTTCTTC

v_call: TRBV6-2/TRBV6-3
j_call: TRBJ2-7
clone_size: NA
d_call: TRBD2
cdr3_aa: CASSYGTSGRLSYEQYF
cdr3_nt: TGTGCCAGCAGTTACGGGACTAGCGGGAGGCTATCCTACGAGCAGTACTTC

v_call: TRBV20-1
j_call: TRBJ2-7
clone_size: few
d_call: NA
cdr3_aa: CSATQTPEQYF
cdr3_nt: TGCAGTGCTACCCAGACACCCGAGCAGTACTTC

v_call: TRBV18
j_call: TRBJ2-1
clone_size: NA
d_call: TRBD2
cdr3_aa: CASSQGLAEGNEQFF
cdr3_nt: TGTGCCAGCTCACAGGGACTAGCGGAGGGGAATGAGCAGTTCTTC

v_call: TRBV6-1
j_call: TRBJ2-1
clone_size: NA
d_call: NA
cdr3_aa: CASRGQGSRYNEQFF
cdr3_nt: TGTGCCAGCCGGGGTCAGGGGAGTCGGTACAATGAGCAGTTCTTC

v_call: TRBV7-6
j_call: TRBJ2-7
clone_size: NA
d_call: TRBD2
cdr3_aa: CASSPGLAGVREQYF
cdr3_nt: TGTGCCAGCAGCCCCGGACTAGCGGGAGTCCGGGAGCAGTACTTC